A selection of T cell receptor beta chains follows, all from one sample in a study of OX40 agonist ivuxolimab in advanced cancers. Method: immunoSEQ multiplex PCR; TCRdb's copy keeps in-frame clones and lacks some. The table includes some 96,000 clones, less than 95% detected once. This specimen consisted of CD4+ or CD8+ T cells sorted from blood, obtained in a trial of the OX40 agonist ivuxolimab. The receptors stem from an adult with an advanced solid tumor such as melanoma, head and neck, liver or kidney cancer. CDR3s include the opening cysteine and the closing phenylalanine or tryptophan. A D gene is named only where the DNA matches it firmly. Size values are once, few and many counts, or a class for expanded clones, and some rows have none.

v_call	d_call	j_call	clone_size	cdr3_aa	cdr3_nt
TRBV18	NA	TRBJ2-6	NA	CASSPLPYGANVLTF	TGTGCCAGCTCACCACTTCCATACGGGGCCAACGTCCTGACTTTC
TRBV2	NA	TRBJ2-7	NA	CASSPGRTGEQYF	TGTGCCAGCTCGCCGGGGCGGACGGGAGAGCAGTACTTC
TRBV7-2	NA	TRBJ2-3	NA	CASSRSWRALREDTQYF	TGTGCCAGCAGCCGTTCCTGGCGCGCCCTTCGCGAGGATACGCAGTATTTT
TRBV25-1	NA	TRBJ1-5	NA	CASSGRWGKPQHF	TGTGCCAGCAGTGGGAGATGGGGTAAGCCCCAGCATTTT
TRBV2	TRBD1	TRBJ2-7	NA	CASTRDSAYEQYF	TGTGCCAGCACCCGGGACAGCGCCTACGAGCAGTACTTC
TRBV5-1	NA	TRBJ2-6	NA	CASSLDRAGANVLTF	TGCGCCAGCAGCTTGGACAGGGCTGGGGCCAACGTCCTGACTTTC
TRBV7-3	NA	TRBJ2-7	NA	CASSSQSRGVSAEQYF	TGTGCCAGCAGCTCACAAAGTAGAGGGGTCTCCGCCGAGCAGTACTTC
TRBV19	NA	TRBJ2-1	NA	CASRRTTLLYNEQFF	TGTGCCAGTAGACGCACGACATTACTTTACAATGAGCAGTTCTTC
TRBV28	NA	TRBJ1-1	NA	CASRPGTMNTEAFF	TGTGCCAGCCGACCGGGAACCATGAACACTGAAGCTTTCTTT
TRBV25-1	NA	TRBJ1-4	once	CASSDYSFDDEKLFF	TGTGCCAGCAGTGATTACAGTTTCGACGATGAAAAACTGTTTTTT
TRBV7-9	NA	TRBJ1-3	once	CASRPLWGGGNTIYF	TGTGCCAGCCGCCCCCTATGGGGCGGTGGAAACACCATATATTTT
TRBV28	NA	TRBJ1-1	few	CASRDGVGVSEAFF	TGTGCCAGCAGGGATGGTGTGGGGGTGTCTGAAGCTTTCTTT
TRBV2	TRBD2	TRBJ2-1	NA	CASNPQLAVYNEQFF	TGTGCCAGCAACCCGCAACTAGCGGTATACAATGAGCAGTTCTTC
TRBV7-9	TRBD1	TRBJ2-7	NA	CASSEYRTGSYEQYF	TGTGCCAGCAGCGAATACCGGACAGGGTCCTACGAGCAGTACTTC
TRBV5-6	NA	TRBJ1-3	NA	CASSLGPSGNTIYF	TGTGCCAGCAGCTTGGGGCCGTCTGGAAACACCATATATTTT
TRBV27	NA	TRBJ2-3	NA	CASSLFPLGTDTQYF	TGTGCCAGCAGTTTATTCCCATTAGGGACAGATACGCAGTATTTT
TRBV11-3	NA	TRBJ2-1	NA	CASSFAIPGVGQFF	TGTGCCAGCAGCTTTGCCATACCCGGGGTGGGGCAGTTCTTC
TRBV28	NA	TRBJ2-3	NA	CASTVSLSTDTQYF	TGTGCCAGCACGGTCAGCTTAAGCACAGATACGCAGTATTTT
TRBV7-6	NA	TRBJ1-1	NA	CASSLAYSTGSNTEAFF	TGTGCCAGCAGCTTAGCTTACAGTACGGGTTCGAACACTGAAGCTTTCTTT
TRBV7-9	TRBD1	TRBJ1-4	NA	CASSSRTGGLGEKLFF	TGTGCCAGCAGCTCTAGGACAGGGGGCCTTGGTGAAAAACTGTTTTTT
TRBV27	NA	TRBJ2-3	NA	CASSLVTRTDTQYF	TGTGCCAGCAGTTTGGTCACCCGCACAGATACGCAGTATTTT
TRBV4-2	NA	TRBJ1-2	NA	CASSQDFLTNYGYTF	TGTGCCAGCAGCCAAGATTTTCTGACTAACTATGGCTACACCTTC
TRBV6-1	TRBD2	TRBJ2-7	NA	CASRRGLAGSYEQYF	TGTGCCAGCAGGAGGGGACTAGCGGGATCCTACGAGCAGTACTTC
TRBV28	NA	TRBJ1-2	NA	CASSFGGRGGYTF	TGTGCCAGCAGTTTCGGGGGGCGTGGTGGCTACACCTTC
TRBV4-3	NA	TRBJ2-5	NA	CASSQEVSGGGQETQYF	TGCGCCAGCAGCCAAGAGGTTTCTGGGGGCGGACAAGAGACCCAGTACTTC
TRBV6-5	NA	TRBJ2-3	NA	CASSPLAVSTDTQYF	TGTGCCAGCAGTCCGCTAGCAGTAAGCACAGATACGCAGTATTTT
TRBV5-6	NA	TRBJ1-5	NA	CASSLAWGPQHF	TGTGCCAGCAGCTTGGCATGGGGACCCCAGCATTTT
TRBV7-7	TRBD1	TRBJ2-7	NA	CASSLGTGVSYEQYF	TGTGCTAGCAGCTTAGGGACAGGGGTCTCCTACGAGCAGTACTTC
TRBV6-6	TRBD1	TRBJ1-3	NA	CASRRRQGGSGNTIYF	TGTGCCAGCAGACGGAGACAGGGGGGATCTGGAAACACCATATATTTT
TRBV19	TRBD1	TRBJ2-7	NA	CASSGQGVYEQYF	TGTGCCAGTTCTGGACAGGGGGTGTACGAGCAGTACTTC
TRBV4-1	TRBD2	TRBJ2-3	NA	CASSHSVAGDADTQYF	TGCGCCAGCAGTCACTCCGTTGCGGGAGACGCAGATACGCAGTATTTT
TRBV5-6	TRBD1	TRBJ1-5	once	CASSETGLGQPQHF	TGTGCCAGCAGCGAGACAGGGTTGGGTCAGCCCCAGCATTTT
TRBV7-2	NA	TRBJ2-5	NA	CASSLTTMETQYF	TGTGCCAGCAGCTTAACGACGATGGAGACCCAGTACTTC
TRBV5-4	TRBD2	TRBJ2-4	NA	CASSLGTSGGPIQYF	TGTGCCAGCAGCCTCGGGACTAGCGGGGGGCCAATTCAGTACTTC
TRBV7-2	TRBD2	TRBJ2-5	NA	CASSLTSVGGETQYF	TGTGCCAGCAGCTTAACTAGCGTCGGAGGGGAGACCCAGTACTTC
TRBV4-1	TRBD1	TRBJ1-2	NA	CASSQGDRGPHYGYTF	TGCGCCAGCAGCCAAGGGGACAGGGGGCCCCACTATGGCTACACCTTC
TRBV7-9	NA	TRBJ1-1	NA	CASSLTEDTQAFF	TGTGCCAGCAGCTTGACAGAGGATACTCAAGCTTTCTTT
TRBV7-2	NA	TRBJ1-5	NA	CASSRGWGPQHF	TGTGCCAGCAGCCGGGGGTGGGGGCCCCAGCATTTT
TRBV27	TRBD2	TRBJ2-7	NA	CASSSSLAGFREQYF	TGTGCCAGCAGTTCCTCACTAGCGGGGTTTCGAGAGCAGTACTTC
TRBV7-9	NA	TRBJ1-4	NA	CASSLSSLNEKLFF	TGTGCCAGCAGCTTATCTAGTCTCAATGAAAAACTGTTTTTT
TRBV6-1	NA	TRBJ1-5	NA	CASSPSVSNQPQHF	TGTGCCAGCAGTCCATCAGTTAGCAATCAGCCCCAGCATTTT
TRBV2	NA	TRBJ1-5	NA	CASSDRASNQPQHF	TGTGCCAGCAGTGACAGGGCTAGCAATCAGCCCCAGCATTTT
TRBV4-1	TRBD1	TRBJ2-7	NA	CASSQAGTGGIGQYF	TGCGCCAGCAGCCAAGCTGGGACAGGGGGGATCGGGCAGTACTTC
TRBV19	NA	TRBJ2-1	NA	CASSIRQGSYNEQFF	TGTGCCAGTAGTATAAGGCAGGGGTCGTACAATGAGCAGTTCTTC
TRBV15	TRBD1	TRBJ2-7	NA	CATSRGGQAYEQYF	TGTGCCACCAGCAGAGGGGGACAGGCCTACGAGCAGTACTTC
TRBV29-1	TRBD2	TRBJ2-3	NA	CSVSGRITDTQYF	TGCAGCGTTAGCGGGAGGATCACAGATACGCAGTATTTT
TRBV4-1	TRBD1	TRBJ1-1	NA	CASSQGQTGTGGEAFF	TGCGCCAGCAGCCAGGGCCAGACCGGGACAGGGGGGGAAGCTTTCTTT
TRBV5-1	NA	TRBJ1-2	NA	CASSADLYGYTF	TGCGCCAGCAGCGCCGACCTCTATGGCTACACCTTC
TRBV19	NA	TRBJ1-5	NA	CASSIEGTGHRKFRF	TGTGCCAGTAGTATAGAGGGAACAGGCCACCGAAAATTTCGTTTT
TRBV11-3	NA	TRBJ2-2	few	CASSLNNQGELFF	TGTGCCAGCAGCTTAAATAACCAAGGGGAGCTGTTTTTT
TRBV7-9	TRBD2	TRBJ2-7	NA	CASSSPPAGEAYEQYF	TGTGCCAGCAGCTCACCACCAGCGGGGGAAGCCTACGAGCAGTACTTC
TRBV7-9	TRBD1	TRBJ2-7	NA	CASSPWTGYEQYF	TGTGCCAGCAGCCCCTGGACAGGGTACGAGCAGTACTTC
TRBV6-5	NA	TRBJ1-1	NA	CASSYGRFTEAFF	TGTGCCAGCAGTTATGGGCGGTTCACTGAAGCTTTCTTT
TRBV7-9	TRBD1	TRBJ1-3	NA	CASSLGTGPGNTIYF	TGTGCCAGCAGCCTTGGGACAGGGCCTGGAAACACCATATATTTT
TRBV7-6	TRBD2	TRBJ2-5	NA	CASSLSGEETQYF	TGTGCCAGCAGCCTGAGCGGGGAAGAGACCCAGTACTTC
TRBV5-1	NA	TRBJ2-7	once	CASSLQGPRYEQYF	TGCGCCAGCAGTTTACAGGGACCCCGTTACGAGCAGTACTTC
TRBV6-5	NA	TRBJ2-3	once	CASSFLWGRDTQYF	TGTGCCAGCAGTTTTTTATGGGGGCGAGATACGCAGTATTTT
TRBV29-1	NA	TRBJ2-7	once	CSVLTTHYEQYF	TGCAGCGTGCTTACGACACACTACGAGCAGTACTTC
TRBV7-9	NA	TRBJ1-2	few	CASQVGSGSYTF	TGTGCCAGCCAAGTAGGTTCGGGTAGCTACACCTTC